The 24 T cell receptor beta chains presented below share a single source sample, sequenced in a study of neurological immune-mediated disorders. TCRdb redid the calling of the 5' RACE reads with MiXCR, one entry per CDR3 protein. This sample has 50,000 or so distinct CDR3 sequences, with roughly 23% found just once. Material for sequencing was PBMCs. These receptor sequences come from a woman between 70 and 85 years old in good health.

This clonotype was counted a few times. The chain joins TRBV5-1 to TRBJ2-7; 8 positions agree with TRBD2. There are 14 residues in the CDR3. The V gene's germline CDR1 is SGHRS and CDR2 YFSETQ. V shed 1 base, J shed 7 bases, and the junction held 7 bases outside the gene matches. CDR3 sequence reads: CASSLNSGAREQYF. The CDR3 nucleotides are TGCGCCAGCAGCTTGAATAGCGGGGCGAGGGAGCAGTACTTC.

This clonotype is labeled as medium-sized. The chain uses TRBV28 and TRBJ2-3; D gene uncertain. CDR1 is MDHEN, CDR2 SYDVKM, per germline. CDR3 length equals 17 residues. The germline V and J ends were trimmed by 5 bases and 1 base, with 19 bases remaining between them. Written as DNA, the CDR3 is TGTGCCAGCAGTCCGCGAGAGGTGGGCGCGGGCACAGATACGCAGTATTTT. Translation: CASSPREVGAGTDTQYF.

This rearrangement joins TRBV18 to TRBJ1-4, with a weak D call TRBD1 (6 bases). Germline V gives CDR1 KGHSH, CDR2 LQKENI. Trimming left V 2 bases short and J 6 bases short, with 16 bases between. The CDR3 has 16 amino acids. The CDR3 is CASSPGAAGAHEKLFF. CDR3 in DNA: TGTGCCAGCTCACCAGGGGCGGCGGGGGCGCATGAAAAACTGTTTTTT. The full variable domain, its missing parts supplied by reference TRBV18 and TRBJ1-4, is NAGVMQNPRHLVRRRGQEARLRCSPMKGHSHVYWYRQLPEEGLKFMVYLQKENIIDESGMPKERFSAEFPKEGPSILRIQQVVRGDSAAYFCASSPGAAGAHEKLFFGSGTQLSVL.

The sample holds many counts of this clonotype. V is TRBV20-1 and J is TRBJ2-3, with 10 bases identical to TRBD2. Germline V gene lookup returns CDR1 DFQATT and CDR2 SNEGSKA (reference sequence). The CDR3 contains 14 residues. V lost 5 bases to trimming and J lost 3 bases; unmatched junction nucleotides: 5. CDR3 loop: CSAEREGPTDTQYF. The CDR3, as DNA: TGCAGTGCTGAGCGGGAGGGCCCGACAGATACGCAGTATTTT.

This clonotype is a singleton in its sample. This chain links TRBV2 with TRBJ2-1; 8 nucleotides line up with TRBD2. Germline loops: CDR1 SNHLY, CDR2 FYNNEI. This CDR3 region has 15 residues. J lost 6 bases, V lost 10 bases, and 14 bases had no gene match. CDR3 nucleotide sequence: TGTGCCACCGACCTCGGGGCGGGGGGCACCAATGAGCAGTTCTTC. Amino acids: CATDLGAGGTNEQFF.

This clonotype was observed many times. The rearrangement links TRBV12-3 or TRBV12-4 to TRBJ2-2; D remains ambiguous. The CDR3 is 14 amino acids. V lost 6 bases and J lost 5, with 13 bases in between. The CDR3 DNA reads TGTGCCAGCAGCCCCCCGTCCTGGACCGGGGAGCTGTTTTTT. Its translation: CASSPPSWTGELFF.

This clonotype has ten or more counts. The chain uses TRBV30 and TRBJ2-7; 8 nucleotides align to TRBD1. Germline CDR1 is GTSNPN and CDR2 is SVGIG (reference sequence). V shed 0 bases, J shed 10 bases, and the junction held 8 bases outside the gene matches. The CDR3 is 13 amino acids. The CDR3 loop is CAWSVLSGQEQYF. The CDR3 coding sequence is TGTGCCTGGAGTGTACTATCGGGACAGGAACAGTACTTC.

The table lists this clonotype with many counts. This rearrangement joins TRBV7-9 to TRBJ2-2; 8 bases fit TRBD2. CDR1 is SEHNR and CDR2 is FQNEAQ in the germline V gene (reference sequence). V trimming: 5 bases; J trimming: 4 bases; junction bases outside the gene matches: 9. CDR3 length equals 16 residues. CDR3 nucleotides: TGTGCCAGCAGCCCCCCAGGCGGGAGGAGCACCGGGGAGCTGTTTTTT. This codes for CASSPPGGRSTGELFF.

The rearrangement links TRBV4-3 to TRBJ2-3; 7 bases map to TRBD1. CDR1 and CDR2 from the germline V gene are LGHNA and YSLEER. V shed 0 bases and J 3 bases; nucleotides not matched to a gene: 3. This CDR3 is built from 15 residues. In nucleotides, the CDR3 is TGCGCCAGCAGCCAAGATAACAGGGGTACAGATACGCAGTATTTT. It yields the protein CASSQDNRGTDTQYF.

This clonotype was seen a few times. This chain uses TRBV6-1 with TRBJ1-3; weak D call: TRBD1 (5 bases). V was pared by 5 bases and J by 4 bases, with 18 bases between. The CDR3 has 16 residues. CDR1 and CDR2 from the germline V gene are MNHNS and SASEGT. The CDR3 region is CASSPYTGAQGNTIYF. The CDR3, as DNA: TGTGCCAGCAGTCCTTATACCGGGGCTCAAGGAAACACCATATATTTT.

The chain has TRBV28 and TRBJ1-5, with TRBD1 matching over 7 bases. Trimming cost V 4 bases and J 9 bases; bases outside gene matches: 12. Germline CDR1 is MDHEN and CDR2 is SYDVKM. The length of the CDR3 is 15 residues. This CDR3 reads CASSYNRGREGPQHF. The CDR3 DNA reads TGTGCCAGCAGTTATAACAGGGGTCGGGAGGGGCCCCAGCATTTT.

This clonotype was seen a handful of times. The V gene is TRBV11-2, the J gene TRBJ2-7; D unclear. Trimming removed 0 bases from V and 5 bases from J, with 8 bases in between. Germline CDR1 is SGHAT and CDR2 is FQNNGV. The CDR3 extends over 13 amino acids. In nucleotides, the CDR3 is TGTGCCAGCAGCTTAGATGGGGATAACGAGCAGTACTTC. This sequence encodes CASSLDGDNEQYF.

This clonotype turned up a few times. The V gene is TRBV2, the J gene TRBJ2-4; D gene uncertain. Germline V CDR1 and CDR2: SNHLY, FYNNEI. CDR3 size: 13 residues. V lost 4 bases and J 3 bases, leaving 7 bases between the germline ends. The CDR3 spells CASSGQGKNIQYF. CDR3 coding DNA: TGTGCCAGCAGTGGGCAAGGCAAAAACATTCAGTACTTC.

Comment on this clonotype: One end of the junction is discordant with germline, which a read error may explain. V usage is TRBV12-3 or TRBV12-4 and J usage is TRBJ1-6; 7 bases agree with TRBD1. The CDR3 covers 13 residues. CDR3 residues: CASSRQGAPPLHF. The DNA for the CDR3 is TGTGCCAGCAGTAGACAGGGAGCTCCACCACTCCACTTT.

The rearrangement uses TRBV7-2 and TRBJ2-5; perhaps TRBD2 as D (6 bases). The CDR3 runs 16 residues. Deletions cut 5 bases from V and 3 bases from J, with 19 bases between. Germline values: CDR1 SGHTA, CDR2 FQGNSA. The CDR3 sequence: CASSPNHRRGEETQYF. CDR3 DNA sequence: TGTGCCAGCAGCCCCAACCACCGGCGGGGCGAAGAGACCCAGTACTTC.

This clonotype was picked up many times. This chain connects TRBV7-2 to TRBJ2-7; TRBD1 is a possible D gene (6 bases). V was shortened by 4 bases and J by 2 bases, with 18 bases between the two germline ends. CDR1 is SGHTA and CDR2 is FQGNSA in the germline V gene. CDR3 size: 16 residues. The chain's CDR3 is CASSSQSGQFTYEQYF. CDR3 nucleotides: TGTGCCAGCAGCTCACAATCCGGACAGTTTACCTACGAGCAGTACTTC. Supplemented by reference TRBV7-2 and TRBJ2-7, the full variable domain reads GAGVSQSPSNKVTEKGKDVELRCDPISGHTALYWYRQSLGQGLEFLIYFQGNSAPDKSGLPSDRFSAERTGGSVSTLTIQRTQQEDSAVYLCASSSQSGQFTYEQYFGPGTRLTVT.

This clonotype was recorded at least ten times. V gene TRBV10-3 combines with J gene TRBJ2-1; D possibly matches TRBD1 or TRBD2 (6 bases each). V was trimmed by 10 bases and J by 0 bases, leaving 16 bases between them. CDR3 size: 15 residues. Germline V gene sequence: CDR1 ENHRY, CDR2 SYGVKD. CDR3 coding DNA: TGTGCCACAGGGGCGGCGGGGAGCTCCTACAATGAGCAGTTCTTC. As protein: CATGAAGSSYNEQFF.

At least ten counts were recorded for this clonotype. The chain carries TRBV20-1 and TRBJ2-5; 7 bases are a match to TRBD1. Per germline, CDR1 DFQATT and CDR2 SNEGSKA (reference sequence). Trimming at V came to 1 base and at J to 0 bases, leaving 5 bases not matched to a gene. The CDR3 length is 15 residues. This chain's CDR3 is CSARGQGYDQETQYF. The DNA of the CDR3 is TGCAGTGCTAGAGGACAGGGATATGACCAAGAGACCCAGTACTTC.

This chain connects TRBV10-2 to TRBJ2-3; D is perhaps TRBD1 (6 bases). Germline CDR1 WSHSY, CDR2 SAAADI. The V and J ends lost 5 bases and 4 bases respectively, with 19 bases between them. CDR3 length: 16 amino acids. CDR3 loop: CASSNRRGVVADTQYF. In nucleotides, the CDR3 is TGCGCCAGCAGTAACCGCAGGGGAGTGGTGGCAGATACGCAGTATTTT.

This clonotype has ten or more counts. This chain joins TRBV5-1 and TRBJ1-6; no clear D gene. Germline V gene data show CDR1 as SGHRS and CDR2 as YFSETQ. CDR3 size: 16 residues. Deletions cut 0 bases from V and 0 bases from J, with 7 bases between. The CDR3 reads CASSLDTFSYNSPLHF. In nucleotides, the CDR3 is TGCGCCAGCAGCTTGGACACCTTCTCCTATAATTCACCCCTCCACTTT.

V and J are TRBV9 and TRBJ2-1; D not resolved. V lost 4 bases, J lost 0 bases, and 11 bases lay in between. Germline CDR1 SGDLS, CDR2 YYNGEE. The CDR3 loop spans 15 amino acids. The CDR3 nucleotides are TGTGCCAGCAGCACCCAGGATTCCTCCTACAATGAGCAGTTCTTC. Translation gives CASSTQDSSYNEQFF.

This clonotype appeared many times. The chain employs TRBV3-1 and TRBJ1-5; tentatively, D is TRBD1 (5 bases). CDR1 is LGHDT and CDR2 is YNNKEL in the germline V gene (reference sequence). The CDR3 loop spans 16 amino acids. V shed 1 base and J shed 9 bases, with 19 bases lying between them. This chain's CDR3 is CASSQGRDRRVWPQHF. The DNA for the CDR3 is TGTGCCAGCAGCCAAGGGCGGGACCGCAGGGTATGGCCCCAGCATTTT.

This clonotype was seen many times. The chain joins TRBV29-1 to TRBJ1-2; possible D gene TRBD1, 5 bases. Trimming removed 4 bases at V and 4 bases at J, with 10 bases between. The germline V gene has CDR1 SQVTM and CDR2 ANQGSEA. This CDR3 contains 12 residues. CDR3 sequence (DNA): TGCAGCGTTGCCAGGGAGGGCTATGGCTACACCTTC. It yields the protein CSVAREGYGYTF.

This clonotype showed up many times. The chain employs TRBV5-1 and TRBJ1-1, with D possibly matching TRBD1 (6 bases). With 0 bases removed from V and 4 bases from J, the gap between germline ends came to 13 bases. The CDR3 sequence is 15 residues long. CDR1 and CDR2 (germline): SGHRS, YFSETQ. CDR3 amino acids: CASSLDRGGGTEAFF. DNA for the CDR3: TGCGCCAGCAGCTTGGATAGGGGGGGGGGCACTGAAGCTTTCTTT.